The rows below give T cell receptor beta chains drawn from one sample of a study of blood T cell repertoires in COVID-19. TCRdb keeps only in-frame clones here, not all; method: immunoSEQ multiplex PCR. The sample includes approximately 180,000 clones, 87% of them seen just once. The sample was peripheral blood. The receptors were gathered from a woman aged 50 to 60 with acute or convalescent COVID-19. Each CDR3 is given with its conserved first and last residue. D genes are given only for firm matches. The size field is filled for only some rows; it gives once, few, many or a size class.

CDR3 length,clone size,V gene,D gene,J gene,CDR3 protein,CDR3 DNA
15,few,TRBV18,TRBD1,TRBJ1-4,CASSPGTGLEEKLFF,TGTGCCAGCTCACCTGGGACAGGACTTGAGGAAAAACTGTTTTTT
17,-,TRBV7-2,TRBD2,TRBJ2-1,CASSPRLAGGQYNEQFF,TGTGCCAGCAGCCCTAGACTAGCGGGAGGGCAATACAATGAGCAGTTCTTC
15,-,TRBV25-1,TRBD2,TRBJ2-1,CASSGLAGTTGEQFF,TGTGCCAGCAGTGGACTAGCGGGAACTACTGGGGAGCAGTTCTTC
13,-,TRBV20-1,-,TRBJ1-3,CSASGLVGNTIYF,TGCAGTGCTAGTGGGCTTGTTGGAAACACCATATATTTT
15,-,TRBV20-1,-,TRBJ2-3,CSASEASTSTDTQYF,TGCAGTGCTAGTGAGGCTAGCACTAGCACAGATACGCAGTATTTT
13,-,TRBV7-9,-,TRBJ1-1,CASSQGQNTEAFF,TGTGCCAGCAGCCAGGGACAGAACACTGAAGCTTTCTTT
17,-,TRBV15,TRBD1,TRBJ2-7,CATSRDLRDRGSYEQYF,TGTGCCACCAGCAGAGATTTACGGGACAGGGGATCCTACGAGCAGTACTTC
13,-,TRBV10-1,-,TRBJ1-1,CASSPTGNTEAFF,TGCGCCAGCAGCCCGACAGGGAACACTGAAGCTTTCTTT
14,-,TRBV7-9,-,TRBJ2-3,CASTLDHPPDTQYF,TGTGCCAGCACCCTAGACCATCCCCCAGATACGCAGTATTTT
13,-,TRBV25-1,-,TRBJ1-4,CASSERGYEKLFF,TGTGCCAGCAGTGAACGAGGGTATGAAAAACTGTTTTTT
13,-,TRBV12-3/TRBV12-4,TRBD1,TRBJ1-2,CASSFSGGRGYTF,TGTGCCAGCAGTTTTTCAGGGGGCCGTGGCTACACCTTC
19,-,TRBV3-1/TRBV3-2,TRBD2,TRBJ2-1,CASSSGLAVPVSSYNEQFF,TGTGCCAGCAGCTCGGGACTAGCGGTCCCGGTTAGCTCCTACAATGAGCAGTTCTTC
14,-,TRBV4-3,-,TRBJ1-2,CASKRGTGNYGYTF,TGCGCCAGCAAGCGGGGGACGGGTAACTATGGCTACACCTTC
16,-,TRBV11-3,TRBD1,TRBJ1-2,CASSPGGQGAFYGYTF,TGTGCCAGCAGCCCCGGCGGACAGGGGGCTTTCTATGGCTACACCTTC
12,-,TRBV11-2,-,TRBJ1-2,CASSPERYGYTF,TGTGCCAGCAGCCCTGAGCGCTATGGCTACACCTTC
15,-,TRBV5-1,-,TRBJ1-3,CASSESGLGRNTIYF,TGCGCCAGCTCTGAGTCGGGGTTAGGAAGAAACACCATATATTTT
16,-,TRBV9,TRBD1,TRBJ1-2,CASSLIGPGGYYGYTF,TGTGCCAGCAGCCTAATTGGGCCAGGGGGCTATTATGGCTACACCTTC
15,few,TRBV19,TRBD1,TRBJ1-2,CASSIGQGLNYGYTF,TGTGCCAGTAGTATCGGACAGGGTTTGAACTATGGCTACACCTTC
14,-,TRBV30,-,TRBJ1-5,CAWSGLGGGQPQHF,TGTGCCTGGAGTGGGTTGGGGGGAGGTCAGCCCCAGCATTTT
14,-,TRBV7-9,-,TRBJ2-2,CASSLAEGSGELFF,TGTGCCAGCAGCTTAGCGGAGGGTTCAGGGGAGCTGTTTTTT
12,-,TRBV7-8,-,TRBJ1-6,CASSWGVSPLHF,TGTGCCAGCAGCTGGGGGGTTTCACCCCTCCACTTT
16,once,TRBV18,TRBD1,TRBJ1-6,CASSPVDRGQLSPLHF,TGTGCCAGCTCACCAGTAGACAGGGGCCAACTTTCACCCCTCCACTTT
13,few,TRBV10-3,-,TRBJ2-3,CAIRGGDTDTQYF,TGTGCCATCAGGGGGGGTGACACAGATACGCAGTATTTT
16,-,TRBV18,TRBD1,TRBJ1-1,CASSPGGQGAWTEAFF,TGTGCCAGCTCACCTGGGGGACAGGGGGCTTGGACTGAAGCTTTCTTT
14,-,TRBV19,-,TRBJ1-2,CASSFAGDAYGYTF,TGTGCCAGTAGTTTCGCAGGGGATGCCTATGGCTACACCTTC
16,-,TRBV5-6,-,TRBJ2-2,CASSLDYEESTGELFF,TGTGCCAGCAGCTTGGATTATGAGGAGTCCACCGGGGAGCTGTTTTTT
15,-,TRBV3-1/TRBV3-2,-,TRBJ1-1,CASSLGGYLNTEAFF,TGTGCCAGCAGCCTAGGGGGTTACTTGAACACTGAAGCTTTCTTT
16,-,TRBV30,TRBD1,TRBJ1-5,CAWSTWTGGATQPQHF,TGTGCCTGGAGCACCTGGACAGGGGGCGCAACTCAGCCCCAGCATTTT
14,-,TRBV30,-,TRBJ2-7,CAWSAVRGVDEQYF,TGTGCCTGGAGTGCCGTAAGAGGAGTCGACGAGCAGTACTTC
12,-,TRBV6-5,-,TRBJ1-3,CASSPWANTIYF,TGTGCCAGCAGCCCCTGGGCAAACACCATATATTTT
13,-,TRBV30,TRBD2,TRBJ2-1,CAGTSGNYNEQFF,TGTGCCGGGACTAGCGGGAACTACAATGAGCAGTTCTTC
17,once,TRBV11-2,TRBD2,TRBJ2-1,CASSFDVSVAGNNEQFF,TGTGCCAGCAGCTTCGACGTCTCGGTAGCGGGCAACAATGAGCAGTTCTTC
14,-,TRBV12-5,-,TRBJ1-1,CASPQGEWNTEAFF,TGTGCTAGTCCACAAGGGGAATGGAACACTGAAGCTTTCTTT